These 23 T cell receptor beta chains were sequenced from one sample in a study of spatial heterogeneity in lung cancer. TCRdb redid the calling of the 5' RACE reads with MiXCR, one entry per CDR3 protein. The sample includes roughly 82,000 distinct CDR3 sequences, around 12% of them seen just once. Time point described: sample taken at primary tumor resection. Sequencing covered unsorted whole RNA taken from tumor, nontumor lung or frozen PBMC. The starting material was PBMCs, obtained at surgery. These receptors were obtained from a male donor with early-stage non-small cell lung cancer.

This chain links TRBV7-3 with TRBJ2-3; TRBD2 might be the D (7 bases). Between the trimmed V and J ends, which lost 2 bases and 0 bases, there was a span of 12 bases. CDR1 and CDR2 (germline): SGHTA, FQGTGA. CDR3 length: 16 amino acids. CDR3 region: CASSLEGGASTDTQYF. DNA of the CDR3: TGTGCCAGCAGCTTAGAGGGGGGGGCTAGCACAGATACGCAGTATTTT.

This clonotype turned up a few times. The gene calls are TRBV29-1 and TRBJ1-1, with a weak D call TRBD1 (5 bases). The CDR3 is 13 residues long. Trimming took 7 bases from V and 1 from J, leaving 13 bases between them. Germline loops: CDR1 SQVTM, CDR2 ANQGSEA. This chain's CDR3 is CSALSGGNTEAFF. Here the CDR3 DNA reads TGCAGCGCCTTAAGCGGGGGGAACACTGAAGCTTTCTTT.

V and J are TRBV12-3 or TRBV12-4 and TRBJ2-1; D is unclear. The CDR3 has 9 amino acids. The V and J ends lost 10 bases and 5 bases respectively, with 3 bases between them. The CDR3 DNA reads TGTGCCACCGACAATGAGCAGTTCTTC. It yields the protein CATDNEQFF.

This clonotype has at least ten counts. The CDR3 protein is CASSQILAGSLFF. The CDR3 DNA follows: TGTGCCAGCAGCCAGATACTAGCGGGGTCCCTGTTCTTC. The gene calls are TRBV3-1 and TRBJ2-1, with TRBD2 identical over 10 bases. The CDR3 has 13 residues. V lost 3 bases and J lost 15; bases outside the gene matches: 8. Germline loops: CDR1 LGHDT, CDR2 YNNKEL (reference sequence).

This CDR3 reads CASSWGLAGSDTQYF. For the CDR3, the DNA is TGTGCCAGCAGTTGGGGACTAGCGGGATCAGATACGCAGTATTTT. V usage is TRBV6-5 and J usage is TRBJ2-3; 13 nucleotides match TRBD2. Germline V gene lookup returns CDR1 MNHEY and CDR2 SVGAGI. V was clipped by 4 bases and J by 4 bases; unmatched bases: 2. The CDR3 covers 15 residues.

The gene calls are TRBV29-1 and TRBJ2-1; a weak D match, TRBD1 (6 bases). In germline, CDR1 is SQVTM, CDR2 ANQGSEA. V was cut by 5 bases and J by 10 bases, with 21 bases left in between. This CDR3 is built from 14 residues. The chain's CDR3 is CSVTGKSNKDEQFF. The CDR3 nucleotides are TGCAGCGTTACAGGGAAGTCAAATAAGGACGAGCAGTTCTTC.

This chain links TRBV20-1 with TRBJ1-4; TRBD1 is a possible D gene (5 bases). The germline CDR1 and CDR2 sequences are DFQATT and SNEGSKA (reference sequence). The CDR3 runs to 11 residues. Between the trimmed V and J ends, which lost 5 bases and 10 bases, there was a span of 11 bases. The chain's CDR3 is CSASQGGKLFF. The DNA of the CDR3 is TGCAGTGCTTCCCAGGGTGGAAAACTGTTTTTT.

Ten or more counts support this clonotype. V and J are TRBV7-9 and TRBJ2-1, with D perhaps assigned TRBD1 or TRBD2 (6 bases each). The V and J ends lost 6 bases and 7 bases respectively, with 16 bases between them. Germline V gives CDR1 SEHNR, CDR2 FQNEAQ (reference sequence). This CDR3 has 14 residues. The CDR3 protein is CASRLSEGGNEQFF. Here the CDR3 DNA reads TGTGCCAGCAGGCTTAGCGAGGGGGGAAATGAGCAGTTCTTC.

This clonotype was seen just once. The chain uses TRBV5-1 and TRBJ2-3; 10 nucleotides line up with TRBD2. V gave up 4 bases and J gave up 5 bases; unmatched junction bases: 4. Germline CDR1 reads SGHRS; CDR2 reads YFSETQ. The CDR3 sequence is 14 residues long. CDR3 sequence: CASSLAGDQDTQYF. Written as DNA, the CDR3 is TGCGCCAGCAGCCTAGCGGGAGATCAAGATACGCAGTATTTT.

The V call is TRBV6-2 or TRBV6-3, the J call TRBJ2-3; possibly TRBD2 for D (6 bases). CDR1 and CDR2 from the germline V gene are MNHEY and SVGEGT. The CDR3 runs 12 residues. V was clipped by 4 bases and J by 6 bases, with 8 bases between them. CDR3 loop: CASSSLADTQYF. CDR3 sequence (DNA): TGTGCCAGCAGTTCGCTAGCGGATACGCAGTATTTT.

The gene calls are TRBV5-4 and TRBJ2-2; 7 nucleotides line up with TRBD2. Germline assignment: CDR1 SGHNT and CDR2 YYREEE (reference sequence). This CDR3 has 14 amino acids. V shed 4 bases and J 6 bases; nucleotides not matched to a gene: 6. The CDR3 nucleotides read TGTGCCAGCAGCCAACCGGGGGGTCCCGGGGAGCTGTTTTTT. Translated, it gives CASSQPGGPGELFF. The full variable domain, its missing parts supplied by reference TRBV5-4 and TRBJ2-2, is ETGVTQSPTHLIKTRGQQVTLRCSSQSGHNTVSWYQQALGQGPQFIFQYYREEENGRGNFPPRFSGLQFPNYSSELNVNALELDDSALYLCASSQPGGPGELFFGEGSRLTVL.

The rearrangement uses TRBV5-1 and TRBJ2-3; TRBD2 might be the D (7 bases). The CDR3 totals 16 residues. Germline CDR1 and CDR2: SGHRS and YFSETQ. Deletions cut 0 bases from V and 4 bases from J, with 15 bases between. The chain's CDR3 is CASSLVPGGLADTQYF. The CDR3 region has the DNA TGCGCCAGCAGCTTGGTACCGGGGGGCCTTGCAGATACGCAGTATTTT.

DNA for the CDR3: TGCGCCACCTCAAGCGGGGGGGCCTACAATGAGCAGTTCTTC. Encoded protein: CATSSGGAYNEQFF. V is TRBV5-1 and J is TRBJ2-1; 10 bases are shared with TRBD2. Germline lookup yields CDR1 SGHRS and CDR2 YFSETQ. The CDR3 runs to 14 residues. V dropped 9 bases and J dropped 2; count of bases not matched to a gene: 5.

The chain uses TRBV6-2 or TRBV6-3 and TRBJ2-7; perhaps TRBD2 as D (6 bases). Between the trimmed V and J ends, which lost 11 bases and 6 bases, there was a span of 23 bases. CDR3 length equals 14 residues. The germline V gene encodes CDR1 MNHEY and CDR2 SVGEGT. CDR3 sequence: CAGSERAVSGEQYF. DNA of the CDR3: TGTGCCGGATCAGAGCGGGCCGTTAGTGGCGAGCAGTACTTC.

The V gene is TRBV29-1, the J gene TRBJ1-1; 7 nucleotides align to TRBD1. Germline CDR1 is SQVTM and CDR2 is ANQGSEA. V dropped 3 bases and J dropped 1; count of bases not matched to a gene: 2. The CDR3 has 13 amino acids. The CDR3 protein is CSVEAGGNTEAFF. CDR3 DNA sequence: TGCAGCGTTGAGGCAGGGGGGAACACTGAAGCTTTCTTT. Full variable domain (remainder filled in from reference TRBV29-1 and TRBJ1-1): SAVISQKPSRDICQRGTSLTIQCQVDSQVTMMFWYRQQPGQSLTLIATANQGSEATYESGFVIDKFPISRPNLTFSTLTVSNMSPEDSSIYLCSVEAGGNTEAFFGQGTRLTVV.

This rearrangement joins TRBV6-5 to TRBJ1-1, with D perhaps matching TRBD1 (5 bases). The CDR3 extends over 13 amino acids. Germline CDR1 is MNHEY and CDR2 is SVGAGI. Trimming took 5 bases from V and 1 from J, leaving 8 bases between them. CDR3 amino acids: CASSRQPNTEAFF. The CDR3, as DNA: TGTGCCAGCAGTCGACAGCCGAACACTGAAGCTTTCTTT.

V is TRBV2 and J is TRBJ1-5, with TRBD1 matching 9 bases. The CDR3 covers 14 residues. V gave up 7 bases and J gave up 6 bases; unmatched junction bases: 7. The germline V gene has CDR1 SNHLY and CDR2 FYNNEI. CDR3 DNA sequence: TGTGCCAGCACTTGGGACAGGGACGGTCAGCCCCAGCATTTT. Translation gives CASTWDRDGQPQHF. Full variable domain (remainder filled in from reference TRBV2 and TRBJ1-5): EPEVTQTPSHQVTQMGQEVILRCVPISNHLYFYWYRQILGQKVEFLVSFYNNEISEKSEIFDDQFSVERPDGSNFTLKIRSTKLEDSAMYFCASTWDRDGQPQHFGDGTRLSIL.

In its sample, this clonotype was seen a few times. The chain joins TRBV7-2 to TRBJ2-1; TRBD2 matches at 10 bases. The germline CDR1 and CDR2 sequences are SGHTA and FQGNSA. This CDR3 comprises 17 residues. J lost 1 base, V lost 5 bases, and 8 bases had no gene match. CDR3 DNA: TGTGCCAGCAGCCCCGAGACTAGCGGGTTTTCCTACAATGAGCAGTTCTTC. This translates into CASSPETSGFSYNEQFF.

The chain uses TRBV20-1 and TRBJ2-3, with TRBD2 matching 8 bases. V was pared by 7 bases and J by 6 bases, with 6 bases of the junction left unmatched. Germline loops: CDR1 DFQATT, CDR2 SNEGSKA (reference sequence). The CDR3 totals 12 residues. This chain's CDR3 is CSVWSGSDTQYF. CDR3 sequence (DNA): TGCAGTGTTTGGAGCGGGAGCGATACGCAGTATTTT.

This clonotype was picked up a small number of times. This chain connects TRBV7-2 to TRBJ2-1; D may correspond to TRBD1 or TRBD2 (6 bases each). Trimming took off 4 bases at V and 8 bases at J, with 21 bases between the two ends. The germline CDR1 and CDR2 sequences are SGHTA and FQGNSA. CDR3 size: 16 residues. The CDR3 is CASSSRTDRPGDEQFF. Here the CDR3 DNA reads TGTGCCAGCAGCTCCCGGACAGACCGGCCGGGGGATGAGCAGTTCTTC.

The rearrangement joins TRBV3-1 to TRBJ2-7, with 9 bases fitting TRBD2. Trimming removed 3 bases from V and 3 bases from J; junction bases left unmatched: 3. Germline V gene lookup returns CDR1 LGHDT and CDR2 YNNKEL (reference sequence). The CDR3 covers 14 residues. This chain's CDR3 is CASSHSSGDYEQYF. The CDR3 bases are TGTGCCAGCAGCCATTCTAGCGGGGACTACGAGCAGTACTTC.

V gene TRBV6-6 combines with J gene TRBJ2-3, with 7 bases lining up with TRBD2. J lost 1 base, V lost 1 base, and 2 bases had no gene match. Germline V lookup: CDR1 MNHNY, CDR2 SVGAGI (reference sequence). The CDR3 extends over 15 amino acids. The CDR3 sequence: CASSYLAGGTDTQYF. For the CDR3, the DNA is TGTGCCAGCAGTTACTTAGCGGGCGGCACAGATACGCAGTATTTT.

This clonotype was seen a handful of times. This chain joins TRBV6-1 and TRBJ2-4; D gene unclear. Germline CDR1 and CDR2: MNHNS and SASEGT. V dropped 6 bases and J dropped 3 bases, with 15 bases sitting between them. The CDR3 runs 15 residues. The CDR3 sequence: CASSESIGGKNIQYF. The CDR3, as DNA: TGTGCCAGCAGCGAATCAATAGGTGGCAAAAACATTCAGTACTTC.